This TCR beta chain emerged from a study of T cell responses to AZD1222 COVID-19 vaccine. Points on this clone: The antigen is undetermined.

General observations from the study: Epitopes outside B.1.351 and B.1.1.7 mutated regions reportedly drew nearly half of spike TCRs. Females made up more of the donors, who were largely white British, and clonal diversity may have come out too low. With two AZD1222 doses given, Spike-specific TCR breadth and depth both rose. Only a handful of AZD1222 recipients were seropositive at baseline.

Generated by immunoSEQ multiplex PCR, the TCRdb table keeps only in-frame clones and is missing some. The sample has approximately 180,000 clones, 90% seen once. The CDR3 runs 14 residues. V lost 7 bases, J lost 4 bases, and 8 bases stayed unmatched. Per the germline V gene, CDR1 is SEHNR and CDR2 is FQNEAQ (reference sequence). The receptor was derived from an adult in good health. The sequencing here drew on peripheral blood, taken on day 0 of AZD1222 vaccination. The chain carries TRBV7-9 and TRBJ2-7; TRBD1 matches at 9 bases. Written as DNA, the CDR3 is TGTGCCAGCACCCCCCCGGGACAGGGTTACGAGCAGTACTTC. It yields the protein CASTPPGQGYEQYF.